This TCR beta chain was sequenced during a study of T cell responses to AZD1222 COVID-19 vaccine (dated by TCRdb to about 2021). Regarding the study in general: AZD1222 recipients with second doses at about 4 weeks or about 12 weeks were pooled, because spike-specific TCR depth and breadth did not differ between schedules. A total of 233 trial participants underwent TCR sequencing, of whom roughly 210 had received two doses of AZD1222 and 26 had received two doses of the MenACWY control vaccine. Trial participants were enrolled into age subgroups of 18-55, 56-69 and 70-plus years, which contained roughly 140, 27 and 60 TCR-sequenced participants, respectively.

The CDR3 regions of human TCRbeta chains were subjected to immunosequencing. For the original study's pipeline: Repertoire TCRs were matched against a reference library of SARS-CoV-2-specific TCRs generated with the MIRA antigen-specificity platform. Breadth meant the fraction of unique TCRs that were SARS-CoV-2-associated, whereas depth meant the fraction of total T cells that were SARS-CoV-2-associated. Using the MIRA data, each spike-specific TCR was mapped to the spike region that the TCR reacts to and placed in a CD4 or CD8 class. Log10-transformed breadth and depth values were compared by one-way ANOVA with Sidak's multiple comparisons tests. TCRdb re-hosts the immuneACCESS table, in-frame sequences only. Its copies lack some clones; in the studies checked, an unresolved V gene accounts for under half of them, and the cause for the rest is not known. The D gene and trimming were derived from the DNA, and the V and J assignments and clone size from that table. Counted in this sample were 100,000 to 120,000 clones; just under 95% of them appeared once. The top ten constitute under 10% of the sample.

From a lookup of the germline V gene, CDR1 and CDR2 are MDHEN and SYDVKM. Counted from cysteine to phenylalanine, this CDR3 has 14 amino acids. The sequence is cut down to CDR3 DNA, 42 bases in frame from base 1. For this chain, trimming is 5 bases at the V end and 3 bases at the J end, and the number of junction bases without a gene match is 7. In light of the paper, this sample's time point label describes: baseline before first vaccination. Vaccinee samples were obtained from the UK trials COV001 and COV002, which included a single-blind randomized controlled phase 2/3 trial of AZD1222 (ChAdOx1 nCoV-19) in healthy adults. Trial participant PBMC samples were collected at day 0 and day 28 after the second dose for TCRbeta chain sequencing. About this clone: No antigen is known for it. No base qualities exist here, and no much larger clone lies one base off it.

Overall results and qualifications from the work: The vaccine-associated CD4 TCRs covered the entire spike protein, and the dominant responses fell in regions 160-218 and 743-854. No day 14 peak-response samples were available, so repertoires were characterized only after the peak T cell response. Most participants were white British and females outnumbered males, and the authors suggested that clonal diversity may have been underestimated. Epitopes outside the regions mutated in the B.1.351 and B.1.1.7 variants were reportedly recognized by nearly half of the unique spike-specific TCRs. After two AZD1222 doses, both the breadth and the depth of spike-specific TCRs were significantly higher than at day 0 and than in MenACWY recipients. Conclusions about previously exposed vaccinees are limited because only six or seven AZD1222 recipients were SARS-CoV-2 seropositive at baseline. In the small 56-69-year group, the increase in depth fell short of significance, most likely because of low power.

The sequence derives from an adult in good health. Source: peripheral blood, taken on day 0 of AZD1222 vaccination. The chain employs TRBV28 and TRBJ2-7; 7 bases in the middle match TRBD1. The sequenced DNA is TGTGCCAGCAGTCCCGGGACAGCTTACTACGAGCAGTACTTC. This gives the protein CASSPGTAYYEQYF.